Below, one TCR beta chain is given with its context. The repertoire was sequenced with immunoSEQ multiplex PCR; TCRdb's copy has only in-frame clones and lacks some. Among under 400,000 clones, about 90% were seen once, and the ten largest hold roughly 6.8%. The data are from a study of blood T cell repertoires in COVID-19. Study-wide context: Samples came from the United States, Italy and Spain, spanning acute and convalescent COVID-19.

Germline CDR1 is LGHDT and CDR2 is YNNKEL (reference sequence). The ends lost 3 bases at V and 7 bases at J; junction bases unmatched: 9. This CDR3 is built from 16 residues. The receptor was derived from a man in his late teens or twenties with active or convalescent COVID-19. The chain combines TRBV3-1 (or the pseudogene TRBV3-2) with TRBJ1-6, with 7 bases aligning to TRBD1. The sample comprised peripheral blood. CDR3 amino acids: CASSHRPGQRNSPLHF. The CDR3 DNA is TGTGCCAGCAGCCACCGTCCGGGACAGCGAAATTCACCCCTCCACTTT.